This TCR beta chain was documented in a study of PD-1 blockade in classical Hodgkin lymphoma. Clones were read by immunoSEQ multiplex PCR, and TCRdb kept only the in-frame ones, dropping some. The sample lists about 22,000 clones, around 74% occurring once. This CDR3 region has 15 residues. CDR1 is MRHNA, CDR2 SNTAGT, per germline. V lost 6 bases, J lost 9 bases, and 12 bases stayed unmatched. Findings and limits, study-wide: Still unresolved is the cause of the repertoire differences, which may be disease activity or prior therapy. While CD8+ TCR diversity did not rise significantly by C4D1, CD4+ TCR diversity did.

Regarding time point: cycle 4 day 1 (C4D1), after five to seven weeks of nivolumab. Exposure to brentuximab vedotin varied, and each patient had relapsed following autologous stem cell transplantation. From thawed PBMCs, CD4+ T cells were purified using magnetic negative selection. Regarding this clone: Its specificity is unknown.

The rearrangement joins TRBV6-4 to TRBJ2-1; 9 nucleotides match TRBD1. The source material was CD4+ T cells from blood, sampled before the fourth cycle of nivolumab. This TCR was sampled from a human donor with classical Hodgkin lymphoma. Here the CDR3 DNA reads TGTGCCAGCAGCGAGCAAGGACAGGGGCACGGTGAGCAGTTCTTC. The encoded protein is CASSEQGQGHGEQFF.